The 3 T cell receptor beta chains below all came from one sample that was sequenced in a study of CXCR3-negative and CXCR3-positive naive CD8 T cells. No antigen is known for these receptors. TRB cDNA libraries were made by UMI-labeled 5' RACE. One entry per CDR3 protein, without DNA, is what TCRdb gives after re-calling the 5' RACE reads. The sample table includes 150,000 or so distinct CDR3 sequences. Study-wide findings and caveats: CXCR3-positive naive cells carried more hydrophobic TRB CDR3s than CXCR3-negative naive cells did.

The sequenced sample was naive CXCR3+ CD8+ T cells from blood. Subset specified: CD45RO-CCR7+CD27+CD95- naive CD8+ T cells expressing CXCR3 (TNR3+). Source of these receptors: a human donor in good health. Some clones in this sample may be carry-over from other donors' samples.

The chain links TRBV14 to TRBJ2-6; TCRdb gives TRBD1 as the D gene, but with no DNA this cannot be confirmed. The CDR3 totals 17 residues. Germline V gene data show CDR1 as SGHDN and CDR2 as FVKESK. The CDR3 sequence: CASSHRTAYSGANVLTF.

This rearrangement joins TRBV29-1 to TRBJ1-2; TCRdb's D call, TRBD1, is unchecked because there is no DNA. The CDR3 has 13 residues. Per germline, CDR1 SQVTM and CDR2 ANQGSEA. The CDR3 reads CSVQGGSYYGYTF.

V gene TRBV28 combines with J gene TRBJ1-1; without DNA, the TCRdb call of TRBD1 cannot be checked. Germline CDR1 reads MDHEN; CDR2 reads SYDVKM. This CDR3 region has 15 residues. CDR3: CASSLDRGLMAEAFF.